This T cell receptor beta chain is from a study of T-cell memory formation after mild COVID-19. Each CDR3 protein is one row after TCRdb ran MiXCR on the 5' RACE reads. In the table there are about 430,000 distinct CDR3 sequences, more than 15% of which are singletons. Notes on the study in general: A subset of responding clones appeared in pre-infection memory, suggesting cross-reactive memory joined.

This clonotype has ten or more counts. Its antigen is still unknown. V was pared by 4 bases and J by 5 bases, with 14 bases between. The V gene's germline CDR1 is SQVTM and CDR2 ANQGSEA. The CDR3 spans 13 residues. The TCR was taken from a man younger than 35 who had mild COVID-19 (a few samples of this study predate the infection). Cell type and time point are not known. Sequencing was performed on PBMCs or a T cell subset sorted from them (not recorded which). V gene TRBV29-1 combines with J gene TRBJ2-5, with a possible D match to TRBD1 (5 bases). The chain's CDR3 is CSVVRGAGETQYF. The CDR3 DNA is TGCAGCGTTGTCCGTGGGGCCGGTGAGACCCAGTACTTC.